This T cell receptor beta chain was sequenced in a study of OX40 agonist ivuxolimab in advanced cancers. Study-wide context: While on treatment, patients had intravenous ivuxolimab at 0.01 to 10 mg/kg every 2 weeks. Study outcomes and limitations: CD8+ T cells were the subset that, on average, had more expanded clones than CD4+.

Assay: immunoSEQ multiplex PCR; the TCRdb copy retains only in-frame clones and omits some. The table records around 67,000 clones, around 80% of them present only once. As to this clone: Antigen unknown.

This specimen was CD4+ or CD8+ T cells sorted from blood, taken in a trial of the OX40 agonist ivuxolimab. The clonotype originates from an adult with an advanced solid tumor such as melanoma, head and neck, liver or kidney cancer.

The CDR3 DNA sequence: TGTGCCAGCAGCACTATAGGCTACGAGCAGTACTTC. It encodes CASSTIGYEQYF. The chain uses TRBV7-2 and TRBJ2-7; D gene unclear. The CDR3 is 12 residues long. V lost 5 bases to trimming and J lost 3 bases, with 8 bases between them. Germline assignment: CDR1 SGHTA and CDR2 FQGNSA.